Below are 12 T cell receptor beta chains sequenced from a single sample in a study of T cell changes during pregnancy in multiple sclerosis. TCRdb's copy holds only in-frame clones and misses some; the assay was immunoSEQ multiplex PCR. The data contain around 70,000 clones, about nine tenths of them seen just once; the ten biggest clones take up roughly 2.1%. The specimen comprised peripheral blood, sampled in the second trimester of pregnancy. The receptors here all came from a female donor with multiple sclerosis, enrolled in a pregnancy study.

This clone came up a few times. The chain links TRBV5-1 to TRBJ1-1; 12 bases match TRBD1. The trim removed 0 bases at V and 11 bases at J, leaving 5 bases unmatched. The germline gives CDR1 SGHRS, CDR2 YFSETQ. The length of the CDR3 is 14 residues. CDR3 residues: CASSLGDRGREAFF. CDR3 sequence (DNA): TGCGCCAGCAGCTTGGGGGACAGGGGGCGCGAGGCTTTCTTT.

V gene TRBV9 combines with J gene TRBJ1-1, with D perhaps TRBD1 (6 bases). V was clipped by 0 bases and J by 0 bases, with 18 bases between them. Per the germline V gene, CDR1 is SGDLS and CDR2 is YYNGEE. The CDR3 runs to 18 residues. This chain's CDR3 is CASSVDGTKLWVNTEAFF. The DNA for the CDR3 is TGTGCCAGCAGCGTAGATGGGACAAAGTTATGGGTGAACACTGAAGCTTTCTTT.

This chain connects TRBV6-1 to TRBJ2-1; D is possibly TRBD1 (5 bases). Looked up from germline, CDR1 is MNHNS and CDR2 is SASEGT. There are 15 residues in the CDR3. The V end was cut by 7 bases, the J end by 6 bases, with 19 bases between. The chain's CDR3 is CASTLLADTGNEQFF. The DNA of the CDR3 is TGTGCCAGCACTCTCCTGGCGGACACCGGCAATGAGCAGTTCTTC.

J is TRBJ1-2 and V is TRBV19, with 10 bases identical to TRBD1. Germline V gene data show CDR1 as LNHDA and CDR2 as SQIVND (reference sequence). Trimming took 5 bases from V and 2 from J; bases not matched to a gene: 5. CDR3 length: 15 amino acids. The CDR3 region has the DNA TGTGCCAGTAGTGCGACAGGGGGCTCGAACTATGGCTACACCTTC. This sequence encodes CASSATGGSNYGYTF.

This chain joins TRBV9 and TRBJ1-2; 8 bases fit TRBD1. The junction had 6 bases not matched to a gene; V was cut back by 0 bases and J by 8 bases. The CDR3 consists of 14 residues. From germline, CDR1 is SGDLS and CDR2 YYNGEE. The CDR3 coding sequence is TGTGCCAGCAGCGTAGCTACCACAGGGGGAGGCTACACCTTC. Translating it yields CASSVATTGGGYTF.

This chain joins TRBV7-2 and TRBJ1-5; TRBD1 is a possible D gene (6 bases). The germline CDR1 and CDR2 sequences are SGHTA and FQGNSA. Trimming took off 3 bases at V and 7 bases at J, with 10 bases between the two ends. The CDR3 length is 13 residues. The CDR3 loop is CASSFWGQQPQHF. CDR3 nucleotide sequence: TGTGCCAGCAGCTTCTGGGGACAACAGCCCCAGCATTTT.

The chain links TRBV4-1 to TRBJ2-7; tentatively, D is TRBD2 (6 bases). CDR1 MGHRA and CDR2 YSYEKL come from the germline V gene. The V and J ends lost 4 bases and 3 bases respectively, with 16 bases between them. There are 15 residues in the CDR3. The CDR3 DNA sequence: TGCGCCAGCAGCCCTCCGGGGGAGCGGTTCTACGAGCAGTACTTC. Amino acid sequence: CASSPPGERFYEQYF.

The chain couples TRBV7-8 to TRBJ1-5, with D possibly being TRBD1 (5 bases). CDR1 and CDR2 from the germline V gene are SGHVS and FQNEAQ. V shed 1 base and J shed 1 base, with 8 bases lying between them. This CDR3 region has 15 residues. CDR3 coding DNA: TGTGCCAGCAGCTTAGAGGGGAACAGCAATCAGCCCCAGCATTTT. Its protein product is CASSLEGNSNQPQHF.

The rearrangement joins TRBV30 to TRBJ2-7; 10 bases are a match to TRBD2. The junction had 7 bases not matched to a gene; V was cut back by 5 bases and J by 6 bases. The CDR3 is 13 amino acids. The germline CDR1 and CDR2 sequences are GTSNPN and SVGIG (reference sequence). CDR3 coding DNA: TGTGCCTGGTCTAGCGGGAGTCTAGGCGAGCAGTACTTC. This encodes CAWSSGSLGEQYF.

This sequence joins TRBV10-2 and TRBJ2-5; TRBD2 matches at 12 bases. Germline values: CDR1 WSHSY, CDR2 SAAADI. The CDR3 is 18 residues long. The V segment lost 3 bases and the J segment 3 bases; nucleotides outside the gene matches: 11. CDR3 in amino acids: CASSDSLAGGPKKETQYF. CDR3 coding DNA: TGCGCCAGCAGTGACTCACTAGCGGGGGGCCCCAAGAAAGAGACCCAGTACTTC.

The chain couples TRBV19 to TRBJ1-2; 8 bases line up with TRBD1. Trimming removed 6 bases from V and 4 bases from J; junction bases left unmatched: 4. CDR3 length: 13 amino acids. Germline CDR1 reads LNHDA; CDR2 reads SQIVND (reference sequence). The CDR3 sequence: CASSRGQVYGYTF. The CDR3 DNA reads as TGTGCCAGTAGCAGGGGGCAAGTCTATGGCTACACCTTC. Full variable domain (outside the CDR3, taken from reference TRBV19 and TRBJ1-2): DGGITQSPKYLFRKEGQNVTLSCEQNLNHDAMYWYRQDPGQGLRLIYYSQIVNDFQKGDIAEGYSVSREKKESFPLTVTSAQKNPTAFYLCASSRGQVYGYTFGSGTRLTVV.

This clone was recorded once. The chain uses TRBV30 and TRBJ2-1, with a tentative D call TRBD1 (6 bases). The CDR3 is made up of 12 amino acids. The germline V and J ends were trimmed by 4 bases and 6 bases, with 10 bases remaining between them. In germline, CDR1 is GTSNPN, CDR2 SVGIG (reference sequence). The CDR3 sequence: CAWTGQTNEQFF. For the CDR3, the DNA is TGTGCCTGGACCGGACAGACCAATGAGCAGTTCTTC.